Each of the 21 T cell receptor beta chains below was sequenced from the same sample in a study of a mutant IDH1 vaccine in newly diagnosed glioma. No antigen has been assigned to these receptors. Time point given: week 35, safety follow-up. Every single dose of the vaccine, 300 ug of mutant IDH1 20-mer peptide, came with topical imiquimod. Sequenced by immunoSEQ multiplex PCR; TCRdb stores in-frame clones only, minus some. Here the sample spans about 50,000 clones, less than 80% being singletons. The source was PBMCs, collected from a glioma patient whose treatment included an IDH1 peptide vaccine. These receptors were collected from a man aged 35 to 55 with glioma.

The V call is TRBV4-1, the J call TRBJ2-1, with D unclear. V lost 0 bases and J 6 bases, leaving 9 bases between the germline ends. This CDR3 is 14 amino acids long. The germline CDR1 and CDR2 sequences are MGHRA and YSYEKL. CDR3 sequence (DNA): TGCGCCAGCAGCCAAGATAGTGACGGCAATGAGCAGTTCTTC. Translation: CASSQDSDGNEQFF.

This clone was counted only a few times. V and J are TRBV6-4 and TRBJ2-2; D tentatively reads TRBD1 or TRBD2 (5 bases each). V was shortened by 2 bases and J by 2 bases, with 21 bases between the two germline ends. The CDR3 has 19 amino acids. Germline assignment: CDR1 MRHNA and CDR2 SNTAGT. CDR3 in DNA: TGTGCCAGCAGTGACGGGGACGCCGGATCTGGGGAAAACACCGGGGAGCTGTTTTTT. This translates into CASSDGDAGSGENTGELFF.

Turning to this clone: Compared with germline, one end of the junction differs, possibly owing to a read error. Other nucleotide sequences from this sample produce the same CDR3. This sequence joins TRBV19 and TRBJ2-1; 8 bases line up with TRBD2. This CDR3 contains 15 residues. In germline, CDR1 is LNHDA, CDR2 SQIVND (reference sequence). CDR3 sequence reads: CASSIALADYNEQFF. In DNA form, the CDR3 reads TGTGCCAGTAGTATAGCACTAGCGGACTACAACGAGCAGTTCTTC.

This chain links TRBV29-1 with TRBJ1-5; D gene ambiguous. CDR1 SQVTM and CDR2 ANQGSEA come from the germline V gene. The CDR3 is 12 amino acids. V was cut by 4 bases and J by 1 base, with 5 bases left in between. The CDR3 DNA is TGCAGCGTTGCCTACAGCAATCAGCCCCAGCATTTT. Amino acid sequence: CSVAYSNQPQHF.

Only a few counts were recorded for this clone. CDR3 nucleotides: TGCGCCAGCAGCCAAGCTTACCTTGGAGTTAACTATGGCTACACCTTC. Its protein product is CASSQAYLGVNYGYTF. This chain links TRBV4-1 with TRBJ1-2; D call uncertain. V dropped 1 base and J dropped 1 base, with 13 bases sitting between them. Germline lookup yields CDR1 MGHRA and CDR2 YSYEKL. The length of the CDR3 is 16 residues.

On this clone: The junction and the germline gene differ at one end; a read error may be behind it. The V and J genes are TRBV27 and TRBJ1-2; perhaps TRBD1 as D (5 bases). CDR1 and CDR2 from the germline V gene are MNHEY and SMNVEV (reference sequence). The CDR3 is 11 amino acids. The CDR3 DNA reads as TGTGCCAGGCCCGGGACTCTGGCCGGGGACTTC. Protein product: CARPGTLAGDF.

The rearrangement joins TRBV7-7 to TRBJ2-2, with D possibly TRBD1 on 6 matching bases. The germline gives CDR1 SSHAT, CDR2 FNYEAQ (reference sequence). This CDR3 is built from 15 residues. V was trimmed by 4 bases and J by 0 bases, leaving 9 bases between them. CDR3 loop: CASSSWDTNTGELFF. The CDR3 DNA reads TGTGCCAGCAGCTCATGGGACACGAACACCGGGGAGCTGTTTTTT.

The chain joins TRBV27 to TRBJ1-1; D may be TRBD1 (5 bases). Germline V gives CDR1 MNHEY, CDR2 SMNVEV (reference sequence). V dropped 6 bases and J dropped 2 bases, with 16 bases sitting between them. This CDR3 comprises 15 residues. The CDR3 loop reads CASSRKATDNTEAFF. The CDR3 coding sequence is TGTGCCAGCAGCCGGAAAGCGACAGATAACACTGAAGCTTTCTTT.

The chain links TRBV5-1 to TRBJ2-1; TRBD2 matches at 10 bases. Germline loops: CDR1 SGHRS, CDR2 YFSETQ. The CDR3 covers 16 residues. Trimming at V came to 4 bases and at J to 4 bases, leaving 8 bases not matched to a gene. The CDR3 sequence is CASSGAGGPLYNEQFF. The CDR3 nucleotides are TGCGCCAGCAGCGGAGCGGGAGGGCCCTTATACAATGAGCAGTTCTTC.

This clone was counted only a few times. The genes are TRBV7-2 and TRBJ2-1, with a weak D call TRBD2 (6 bases). This CDR3 has 16 residues. V gave up 1 base and J gave up 4 bases, with 14 bases separating them. The V gene's germline CDR1 is SGHTA and CDR2 FQGNSA. The chain's CDR3 is CASSLGGDHGYNEQFF. Here the CDR3 DNA reads TGTGCCAGCAGCTTAGGGGGGGACCACGGTTACAATGAGCAGTTCTTC.

V usage is TRBV2 and J usage is TRBJ1-5; the D gene is possibly TRBD1 (6 bases). From germline, CDR1 is SNHLY and CDR2 FYNNEI. Trimming took off 5 bases at V and 0 bases at J, with 14 bases between the two ends. The CDR3 length is 16 residues. The CDR3: CASSKTGRDSNQPQHF. CDR3 in DNA: TGTGCCAGCAGTAAAACAGGGCGAGATAGCAATCAGCCCCAGCATTTT. Full variable domain (outside the CDR3, taken from reference TRBV2 and TRBJ1-5): EPEVTQTPSHQVTQMGQEVILRCVPISNHLYFYWYRQILGQKVEFLVSFYNNEISEKSEIFDDQFSVERPDGSNFTLKIRSTKLEDSAMYFCASSKTGRDSNQPQHFGDGTRLSIL.

The chain uses TRBV11-2 and TRBJ2-3, with D perhaps TRBD1 (5 bases). Trimming took 2 bases from V and 8 from J, leaving 11 bases between them. CDR1 and CDR2 from the germline V gene are SGHAT and FQNNGV. The CDR3 is 13 residues long. The CDR3 nucleotides read TGTGCCAGCAGCTTACGTGGGGCGCGTACGCAGTATTTT. It specifies CASSLRGARTQYF.

V usage is TRBV5-3 and J usage is TRBJ2-1; 10 nucleotides match TRBD2. TRBV5-3 is an open reading frame whose function is uncertain. The length of the CDR3 is 16 residues. Unmatched junction bases numbered 9, after V lost 5 bases and J lost 4 bases. The CDR3 spells CARSTQREGNYNEQFF. In DNA form, the CDR3 reads TGTGCCAGAAGTACACAGCGGGAGGGTAATTACAATGAGCAGTTCTTC.

V usage is TRBV5-4 and J usage is TRBJ2-5, with D perhaps TRBD1 (6 bases). Gene TRBJ2-7 matches the end of the DNA better, so the J call may be wrong. The V gene's germline CDR1 is SGHNT and CDR2 YYREEE (reference sequence). The CDR3 length is 15 residues. CDR3 protein: CASSFRFGTTHEQYF. CDR3 coding DNA: TGTGCCAGCAGCTTCCGGTTCGGGACAACCCACGAGCAGTACTTC.

V gene TRBV29-1 combines with J gene TRBJ2-3; the match to TRBD2 covers 9 bases. The V and J ends lost 4 bases and 4 bases, in that order; junction bases with no gene match: 9. Germline V gene data show CDR1 as SQVTM and CDR2 as ANQGSEA. This CDR3 region has 15 residues. The CDR3 here is CSVAMGGRASDTQYF. CDR3 DNA sequence: TGCAGCGTTGCAATGGGCGGGAGGGCCTCAGATACGCAGTATTTT.

The V call is TRBV7-9, the J call TRBJ1-3, with TRBD1 matching 7 bases. The CDR3 is 15 residues long. Germline trimming cut 6 bases from V and 0 bases from J; bases unmatched to any gene: 5. Germline V gene lookup returns CDR1 SEHNR and CDR2 FQNEAQ (reference sequence). CDR3 region: CASSLQGSSGNTIYF. The CDR3 DNA is TGTGCCAGCAGTTTACAGGGGTCCTCTGGAAACACCATATATTTT.

This clone was seen just once. This rearrangement joins TRBV19 to TRBJ1-1; 11 positions agree with TRBD1. CDR1 and CDR2 (germline): LNHDA, SQIVND (reference sequence). The V gene end was trimmed by 5 bases and the J gene end by 1 base; junction bases not matched to a gene: 9. The CDR3 loop spans 17 amino acids. CDR3 amino acids: CASSLGTGGGRNTEAFF. DNA for the CDR3: TGTGCCAGTAGTCTAGGGACAGGGGGGGGTAGGAACACTGAAGCTTTCTTT. Variable domain in full (rest from reference TRBV19 and TRBJ1-1): DGGITQSPKYLFRKEGQNVTLSCEQNLNHDAMYWYRQDPGQGLRLIYYSQIVNDFQKGDIAEGYSVSREKKESFPLTVTSAQKNPTAFYLCASSLGTGGGRNTEAFFGQGTRLTVV.

The chain joins TRBV29-1 to TRBJ2-1, with 9 bases lining up with TRBD2. V shed 4 bases and J 4 bases; nucleotides not matched to a gene: 11. The CDR3 is made up of 16 amino acids. Germline V lookup: CDR1 SQVTM, CDR2 ANQGSEA. CDR3 nucleotides: TGCAGCGTTGGAGGGGTAGCGGGAGATGGGTACAATGAGCAGTTCTTC. Translating gives CSVGGVAGDGYNEQFF.

With regard to this clone: This specimen includes other DNA sequences encoding the same CDR3. The chain has TRBV5-1 and TRBJ1-1; D is possibly TRBD1 (5 bases). Germline V lookup: CDR1 SGHRS, CDR2 YFSETQ. Trimming left V 4 bases short and J 4 bases short, with 11 bases between. This CDR3 is 13 amino acids long. CDR3 nucleotide sequence: TGCGCCAGCAGCCTAAGGGGTGGCACTGAAGCTTTCTTT. This gives the protein CASSLRGGTEAFF.

This clone appeared a few times. The CDR3 loop reads CASFLGLTRKAEAFF. In DNA, the CDR3 is TGTGCCAGCTTTCTCGGACTGACTAGGAAGGCTGAAGCTTTCTTT. This sequence joins TRBV6-1 and TRBJ1-1; D is unclear. Looked up from germline, CDR1 is MNHNS and CDR2 is SASEGT. The CDR3 extends over 15 amino acids. The V gene lost 8 bases and the J gene lost 6 bases, with 22 bases spanning the gap.

V gene TRBV9 combines with J gene TRBJ2-1; perhaps D is TRBD1 or TRBD2 (6 bases each). CDR3 length equals 16 residues. Per the germline V gene, CDR1 is SGDLS and CDR2 is YYNGEE. V dropped 4 bases and J dropped 5 bases, with 19 bases sitting between them. The CDR3 is CASSPGLGTRNNEQFF. As DNA, the CDR3 is TGTGCCAGCAGCCCGGGACTGGGGACAAGGAACAATGAGCAGTTCTTC.